Presented here are 3 T cell receptor beta chains from one specimen sequenced in a study of neoadjuvant anti-PD-1 for oral cavity cancer. Clones were sequenced by immunoSEQ multiplex PCR, and TCRdb holds only the in-frame ones, with some missing. The data show under 85,000 clones, with roughly four fifths seen just once and around 3.1% held by the top ten. The sequencing used PBMCs, collected before nivolumab (anti-PD-1) treatment. The receptor set was obtained from a person aged 35-80 years with oral cavity squamous cell carcinoma.

This clone has just a few counts. The chain employs TRBV7-3 and TRBJ2-1; D gene uncertain. Deletions cut 5 bases from V and 1 base from J, with 9 bases between. Germline V gene lookup returns CDR1 SGHTA and CDR2 FQGTGA. The length of the CDR3 is 14 residues. The CDR3 region is CASSPSSSYNEQFF. CDR3 DNA sequence: TGTGCCAGCAGCCCCTCGAGTTCCTACAATGAGCAGTTCTTC.

The V and J genes are TRBV2 and TRBJ2-3; D is undetermined. From germline, CDR1 is SNHLY and CDR2 FYNNEI. V was pared by 6 bases and J by 0 bases, with 4 bases between. The CDR3 spans 12 residues. The CDR3 DNA follows: TGTGCCAGCAGCTACAGCACAGATACGCAGTATTTT. Residues: CASSYSTDTQYF.

Worth noting for this clone: Mismatch with germline at one junction end may stem from a read error. V and J are TRBV7-7 and TRBJ2-6; D is ambiguous. Germline V CDR1 and CDR2: SSHAT, FNYEAQ (reference sequence). CDR3 length: 16 residues. Written as DNA, the CDR3 is TGTGCTAGCAGCCCGAGTCAGAATTCTGGGGCCAACGTCCTGACTTTC. This codes for CASSPSQNSGANVLTF.